One sample yielded the 27 T cell receptor beta chains listed below, sequenced in a study of T cells after yellow fever vaccination. One entry per CDR3 protein results from TCRdb running MiXCR on the 5' RACE reads. The sample holds some 560,000 distinct CDR3 sequences, 15% to 20% seen once. Specimen: PBMCs, collected 15 days after the yellow fever booster vaccination. These receptors came from a man younger than 45 who received the YFV17D yellow fever vaccine.

This chain links TRBV9 with TRBJ1-2; tentatively, D is TRBD1 (6 bases). The CDR3 is made up of 16 amino acids. Per the germline V gene, CDR1 is SGDLS and CDR2 is YYNGEE. Trimming pared 4 bases from V and 4 bases from J, leaving 20 bases between. The DNA of the CDR3 is TGTGCCAGCAGCCCCATGATAGGGGGAAGAGGCTATGGCTACACCTTC. Translation: CASSPMIGGRGYGYTF.

As to this clonotype: The junction and the germline gene differ at one end; a read error may be behind it. The chain recombines TRBV5-1 with TRBJ1-3; D is possibly TRBD1 (6 bases). The germline CDR1 and CDR2 sequences are SGHRS and YFSETQ. This CDR3 has 15 residues. For the CDR3, the DNA is TGCGCCATCAGCGAACAGGGCTCCTCTGGAAACACCATATATTTT. Translation: CAISEQGSSGNTIYF. Full variable domain (remainder filled in from reference TRBV5-1 and TRBJ1-3): KAGVTQTPRYLIKTRGQQVTLSCSPISGHRSVSWYQQTPGQGLQFLFEYFSETQRNKGNFPGRFSGRQFSNSRSEMNVSTLELGDSALYLCAISEQGSSGNTIYFGEGSWLTVV.

Turning to this clonotype: Mismatch with germline at one junction end may stem from a read error. This chain connects TRBV28 to TRBJ1-1; perhaps TRBD1 as D (6 bases). CDR1 and CDR2 (germline): MDHEN, SYDVKM. The CDR3 covers 13 residues. CDR3 in amino acids: CASRPGQRFEGFF. In DNA, the CDR3 is TGTGCCAGCAGACCTGGACAGCGGTTTGAAGGTTTCTTT.

V is TRBV14 and J is TRBJ2-1, with TRBD2 as a possible D gene (5 bases). CDR1 is SGHDN, CDR2 FVKESK, per germline. Trimming left V 4 bases short and J 5 bases short, with 21 bases between. The CDR3 consists of 17 residues. CDR3 sequence reads: CASSPTARSPGDNEQFF. In DNA form, the CDR3 reads TGTGCCAGCAGCCCAACCGCCCGTAGCCCCGGGGACAATGAGCAGTTCTTC.

The CDR3 DNA follows: TGTGCCAGCAGCTTACCAGCTACCAGACAGGGTGGTAATGAAAAACTGTTTTTT. Translating gives CASSLPATRQGGNEKLFF. The rearrangement uses TRBV11-1 and TRBJ1-4, with TRBD1 matching over 7 bases. CDR3 length: 18 amino acids. CDR1 is SGHAT, CDR2 FQDESV, per germline (reference sequence). With 2 bases clipped from V and 4 bases from J, the junction kept 13 bases outside the gene matches.

V usage is TRBV7-9 and J usage is TRBJ2-7, with 9 bases identical to TRBD1. V lost 1 base and J lost 11; bases outside the gene matches: 6. The CDR3 length is 13 residues. The germline CDR1 and CDR2 sequences are SEHNR and FQNEAQ (reference sequence). CDR3 amino acids: CASSLGARDREYF. The CDR3 DNA follows: TGTGCCAGCAGCTTAGGGGCGCGGGACAGGGAGTACTTC.

The sample holds a few counts of this clonotype. The chain is built from TRBV24-1 and TRBJ2-7, with TRBD2 identical over 11 bases. V lost 3 bases, J lost 4 bases, and 13 bases stayed unmatched. The CDR3 has 18 residues. Germline V CDR1 and CDR2: KGHDR, SFDVKD. The CDR3, as DNA: TGTGCCACCAGTGATGCCAAACTTCGGACTAGCGGGCTGTACGAGCAGTACTTC. As protein: CATSDAKLRTSGLYEQYF.

This clonotype has just a few counts. CDR3 DNA: TGTGCCAGCTCACCATCGGGACAGGACTCTCGGCAGTACTTC. Encoded protein: CASSPSGQDSRQYF. The rearrangement uses TRBV18 and TRBJ2-7, with TRBD1 matching 8 bases. From germline, CDR1 is KGHSH and CDR2 LQKENI. CDR3 size: 14 residues. V dropped 2 bases and J dropped 9; count of bases not matched to a gene: 9.

There are many counts of this clonotype. This chain connects TRBV10-2 to TRBJ2-1; 10 positions agree with TRBD2. The ends lost 10 bases at V and 8 bases at J; junction bases unmatched: 8. Germline-derived CDR1 and CDR2 are WSHSY and SAAADI. The CDR3 covers 13 residues. The chain's CDR3 is CATEDSGRDEQFF. CDR3 DNA sequence: TGCGCCACCGAGGACAGCGGGAGGGATGAGCAGTTCTTC.

This clonotype was observed a handful of times. The rearrangement links TRBV7-6 to TRBJ2-7; D is unresolved. Trimming stripped 3 bases from V and 2 bases from J, with 8 bases between. Per germline, CDR1 SGHVS and CDR2 FNYEAQ. The CDR3 contains 13 residues. CDR3 region: CASSLDYAYEQYF. CDR3 nucleotide sequence: TGTGCCAGCAGCTTGGATTACGCCTACGAGCAGTACTTC.

This clonotype has only a few counts. The chain uses TRBV6-2 or TRBV6-3 and TRBJ2-1, with 11 bases aligning to TRBD2. The CDR3 extends over 17 amino acids. Germline values: CDR1 MNHEY, CDR2 SVGEGT. The trim removed 4 bases at V and 9 bases at J, leaving 14 bases unmatched. The CDR3 region has the DNA TGTGCCAGCAGTTCCGCTAGCGGGAGGCGCCTATGGGGTGAGCAGTTCTTC. It yields the protein CASSSASGRRLWGEQFF.

J is TRBJ2-6 and V is TRBV7-2, with TRBD2 identical over 8 bases. The ends lost 6 bases at V and 2 bases at J; junction bases unmatched: 6. The germline V gene encodes CDR1 SGHTA and CDR2 FQGNSA. The CDR3 is made up of 16 amino acids. The CDR3 nucleotides are TGTGCCAGCAGTTCAAAAGCGGGGGCTGGGGCCAACGTCCTGACTTTC. It yields the protein CASSSKAGAGANVLTF.

The V gene is TRBV6-2 or TRBV6-3, the J gene TRBJ2-3; D might be TRBD1 or TRBD2, each matching 5 bases. V was pared by 8 bases and J by 7 bases, with 7 bases between. CDR3 length: 10 amino acids. CDR1 MNHEY and CDR2 SVGEGT come from the germline V gene. This CDR3 reads CASWGNTQYF. CDR3 sequence (DNA): TGTGCCAGCTGGGGGAATACGCAGTATTTT.

This clonotype was detected only a few times. The chain employs TRBV6-5 and TRBJ2-3; 7 bases align to TRBD1. Germline-derived CDR1 and CDR2 are MNHEY and SVGAGI. V dropped 2 bases and J dropped 0; count of bases not matched to a gene: 8. This CDR3 spans 17 amino acids. CDR3 amino acids: CASSYTRDSTSTDTQYF. The CDR3 nucleotides are TGTGCCAGCAGTTACACCCGGGACAGCACTAGCACAGATACGCAGTATTTT.

This clonotype was observed a few times. The chain couples TRBV15 to TRBJ1-6; D is unresolved. CDR3 length equals 15 residues. V gave up 0 bases and J gave up 4 bases, with 7 bases separating them. Germline V gene sequence: CDR1 LNHNV, CDR2 YYDKDF (reference sequence). CDR3 sequence: CATSRETAYNSPLHF. DNA for the CDR3: TGTGCCACCAGCAGAGAAACAGCGTATAATTCACCCCTCCACTTT.

The rearrangement joins TRBV20-1 to TRBJ2-5; D gene unclear. Germline values: CDR1 DFQATT, CDR2 SNEGSKA (reference sequence). The CDR3 contains 13 residues. Trimming cost V 3 bases and J 4 bases, with 12 bases left between them. The CDR3, as DNA: TGCAGTGCTAGTCCGCGACAAGGAGAGACCCAGTACTTC. It translates to CSASPRQGETQYF.

The rearrangement joins TRBV4-3 to TRBJ1-4; D is undetermined. CDR3 length equals 15 residues. Germline lookup yields CDR1 LGHNA and CDR2 YSLEER. Trimming cost V 1 base and J 0 bases, with 6 bases left between them. The CDR3 loop reads CASSQVLATNEKLFF. The CDR3 nucleotides read TGCGCCAGCAGCCAAGTTCTCGCAACTAATGAAAAACTGTTTTTT.

The chain combines TRBV3-1 with TRBJ1-4; D might be TRBD1 (5 bases). V was trimmed by 5 bases and J by 8 bases, leaving 12 bases between them. The CDR3 runs to 13 residues. The germline gives CDR1 LGHDT, CDR2 YNNKEL (reference sequence). Here the CDR3 reads CASSGSRAEKLFF. CDR3 DNA: TGTGCCAGCAGCGGAAGCAGGGCCGAAAAACTGTTTTTT.

The CDR3 loop is CASSMDSEQFF. CDR3 in DNA: TGCGCCAGCAGCATGGACAGTGAGCAGTTCTTC. The chain combines TRBV5-1 with TRBJ2-1, with a tentative D call TRBD1 (6 bases). Germline V gene data show CDR1 as SGHRS and CDR2 as YFSETQ. V lost 4 bases, J lost 9 bases, and 8 bases lay in between. This CDR3 region has 11 residues.

V is TRBV9 and J is TRBJ1-4, with 9 nucleotides matching TRBD1. The ends lost 2 bases at V and 6 bases at J; junction bases unmatched: 11. Germline CDR1 reads SGDLS; CDR2 reads YYNGEE. CDR3 length: 17 amino acids. The CDR3, as DNA: TGTGCCAGCAGCGTTGGGGAAATGGACAGGGGCGATGAAAAACTGTTTTTT. It encodes CASSVGEMDRGDEKLFF.

The V and J genes are TRBV5-1 and TRBJ2-5; 8 bases fit TRBD2. V shed 0 bases, J shed 5 bases, and the junction held 9 bases outside the gene matches. Germline V CDR1 and CDR2: SGHRS, YFSETQ. CDR3 length: 16 residues. CDR3 nucleotide sequence: TGCGCCAGCAGCTTGGGACTAGCGCAAGAGGGGGAGACCCAGTACTTC. Its protein product is CASSLGLAQEGETQYF. The entire variable domain, with the rest obtained from reference TRBV5-1 and TRBJ2-5, is as follows: KAGVTQTPRYLIKTRGQQVTLSCSPISGHRSVSWYQQTPGQGLQFLFEYFSETQRNKGNFPGRFSGRQFSNSRSEMNVSTLELGDSALYLCASSLGLAQEGETQYFGPGTRLLVL.

V usage is TRBV28 and J usage is TRBJ2-6; D remains unclear. The CDR3 is 17 residues long. Trimming cost V 2 bases and J 4 bases, with 15 bases left between them. CDR1 and CDR2 from the germline V gene are MDHEN and SYDVKM. The CDR3 is CASSLDFGVGGANVLTF. CDR3 DNA: TGTGCCAGCAGTTTAGATTTTGGGGTCGGGGGGGCCAACGTCCTGACTTTC.

This clonotype was found a few times. The chain uses TRBV9 and TRBJ2-1, with TRBD2 matching 8 bases. The CDR3 has 15 residues. V lost 3 bases and J lost 3; bases outside the gene matches: 5. Looked up from germline, CDR1 is SGDLS and CDR2 is YYNGEE. The CDR3 DNA reads TGTGCCAGCAGCGCAAGCGGGAGAGACTACAATGAGCAGTTCTTC. This sequence encodes CASSASGRDYNEQFF.

The chain couples TRBV9 to TRBJ2-1, with 10 positions matching TRBD2. The CDR3 runs to 15 residues. After removal of 3 bases from V and 8 bases from J, the junction contained 8 bases not matched to a gene. CDR1 is SGDLS and CDR2 is YYNGEE in the germline V gene. CDR3 coding DNA: TGTGCCAGCAGCGGGCCTAGCGGGAGCCTGGATGAGCAGTTCTTC. Amino acids: CASSGPSGSLDEQFF.

The count of this clonotype is one. The J gene is TRBJ2-5, the V gene TRBV20-1; no firm D call. The germline CDR1 and CDR2 sequences are DFQATT and SNEGSKA (reference sequence). CDR3 length: 12 amino acids. V gave up 3 bases and J gave up 8 bases, with 13 bases separating them. The CDR3 DNA reads TGCAGTGCTAGTTCTAAGACCGAAACCCAGTACTTC. It encodes CSASSKTETQYF.

This clonotype was found a few times. The chain carries TRBV6-5 and TRBJ2-2; D ambiguous. Trimming shortened V by 1 base and J by 5 bases, and 11 bases separated the two germline ends. The CDR3 contains 15 residues. Germline CDR1 reads MNHEY; CDR2 reads SVGAGI. Here the CDR3 reads CASSYLALSTGELFF. CDR3 nucleotides: TGTGCCAGCAGTTACTTAGCTCTGAGTACCGGGGAGCTGTTTTTT.

This clonotype was seen a single time. The J gene is TRBJ2-1, the V gene TRBV12-3 or TRBV12-4; D unresolved. The V and J ends lost 5 bases and 8 bases respectively, with 16 bases between them. This CDR3 region has 14 residues. The CDR3 spells CASSPRRGLDEQFF. The CDR3 DNA sequence: TGTGCCAGCAGTCCCCGGAGAGGCTTGGATGAGCAGTTCTTC.